This T cell receptor beta chain derives from a study of neoadjuvant nivolumab and ipilimumab in lung cancer. General study findings and limits: Compared with tumor-adjacent uninvolved lung, resected tumors showed greater richness and clonality.

TCRdb keeps only in-frame clones here, not all; method: immunoSEQ multiplex PCR. The table has 25,000 to 30,000 clones, around 86% seen once. Regarding this clone: Its antigen remains unidentified.

Between the trimmed V and J ends, which lost 5 bases and 10 bases, there was a span of 12 bases. Germline V gene lookup returns CDR1 DFQATT and CDR2 SNEGSKA (reference sequence). The CDR3 is 11 residues long. The TCR sequence derives from an adult with non-small cell lung cancer. The specimen was tumor tissue, collected after neoadjuvant nivolumab, alone or with ipilimumab, at or shortly before surgery. The genes are TRBV20-1 and TRBJ2-1; either TRBD1 or TRBD2 may supply D (5 bases each). Here the CDR3 reads CSAGHTGEQFF. CDR3 nucleotides: TGCAGTGCTGGACATACGGGGGAGCAGTTCTTC.